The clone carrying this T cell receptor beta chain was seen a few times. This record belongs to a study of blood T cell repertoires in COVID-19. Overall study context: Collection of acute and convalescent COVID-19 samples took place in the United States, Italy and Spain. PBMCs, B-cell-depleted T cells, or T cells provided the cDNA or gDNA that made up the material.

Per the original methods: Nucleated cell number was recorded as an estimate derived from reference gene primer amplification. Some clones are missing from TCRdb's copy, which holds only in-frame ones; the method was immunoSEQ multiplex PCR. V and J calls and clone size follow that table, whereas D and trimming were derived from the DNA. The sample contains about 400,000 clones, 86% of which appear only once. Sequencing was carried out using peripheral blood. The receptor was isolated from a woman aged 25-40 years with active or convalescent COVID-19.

The CDR3 nucleotides read TGCGCCAGCAGCCAAGCGATCGAGTACGAGCAGTACTTC. Translating it yields CASSQAIEYEQYF. The chain links TRBV4-1 to TRBJ2-7; no clear D gene. The CDR3 length is 13 residues. Trimming pared 1 base from V and 4 bases from J, leaving 8 bases between. From germline, CDR1 is MGHRA and CDR2 YSYEKL.